These 17 T cell receptor beta chains originate from one sample sequenced in a study of blood T cell repertoires in COVID-19. TCRdb's copy holds only in-frame clones and misses some; the assay was immunoSEQ multiplex PCR. The data contain a few hundred thousand clones, less than 90% of them singletons. Specimen: PBMCs or T cells enriched from blood (not recorded which). Receptor source: a woman aged 45 to 65 who had recovered from COVID-19.

The gene calls are TRBV19 and TRBJ2-5, with 14 bases fitting TRBD2. The J segment lost 2 bases and the V segment lost 0 bases, leaving 2 bases of the junction unmatched. The CDR3 runs 17 residues. The germline CDR1 and CDR2 sequences are LNHDA and SQIVND (reference sequence). The CDR3 protein is CASSIDRLAGGQETQYF. DNA of the CDR3: TGTGCCAGTAGTATAGATAGACTAGCGGGGGGGCAAGAGACCCAGTACTTC.

V usage is TRBV19 and J usage is TRBJ2-7; TRBD2 is a possible D gene (5 bases). The CDR3 loop spans 15 amino acids. CDR1 and CDR2 from the germline V gene are LNHDA and SQIVND (reference sequence). V was trimmed by 5 bases and J by 3 bases, leaving 17 bases between them. As DNA, the CDR3 is TGTGCCAGTAGTCCCTCCCCGGACTCCTACTACGAGCAGTACTTC. Translating it yields CASSPSPDSYYEQYF.

This chain uses TRBV5-1 with TRBJ2-7; 11 positions match TRBD2. Germline V gene sequence: CDR1 SGHRS, CDR2 YFSETQ. V was clipped by 3 bases and J by 1 base; unmatched bases: 3. This CDR3 has 15 amino acids. The CDR3 reads CASSSGLAESYEQYF. As DNA, the CDR3 is TGCGCCAGCAGCTCGGGACTAGCGGAATCCTACGAGCAGTACTTC.

The rearrangement joins TRBV5-1 to TRBJ1-3; D might be TRBD1 (5 bases). Looked up from germline, CDR1 is SGHRS and CDR2 is YFSETQ. The CDR3 extends over 17 amino acids. Trimming cost V 1 base and J 0 bases, with 14 bases left between them. The CDR3 spells CASSLSAGRNSGNTIYF. In DNA, the CDR3 is TGCGCCAGCAGCTTGTCGGCAGGGCGAAACTCTGGAAACACCATATATTTT.

The V call is TRBV7-2, the J call TRBJ1-2; D may be TRBD1 (5 bases). V lost 1 base, J lost 1 base, and 10 bases lay in between. This CDR3 region has 15 residues. The germline CDR1 and CDR2 sequences are SGHTA and FQGNSA. The CDR3 coding sequence is TGTGCCAGCAGCTTAGGGCGGGGCGTTAACTATGGCTACACCTTC. Translation gives CASSLGRGVNYGYTF.

The chain recombines TRBV7-4 with TRBJ2-2; 16 nucleotides line up with TRBD2. The CDR3 contains 20 residues. V lost 4 bases to trimming and J lost 2 bases; unmatched junction nucleotides: 10. The germline V gene encodes CDR1 SGHVT and CDR2 SQSDAQ. CDR3 sequence: CASSSTPGTSGRANTGELFF. For the CDR3, the DNA is TGTGCCAGCAGCTCCACCCCCGGGACTAGCGGGAGGGCAAACACCGGGGAGCTGTTTTTT.

The CDR3 spells CASSIDEGFNSPLHF. The CDR3 DNA sequence: TGTGCCAGTAGTATTGATGAGGGATTTAATTCACCCCTCCACTTT. The chain couples TRBV19 to TRBJ1-6; the D is unclear. The CDR3 consists of 15 residues. V was shortened by 3 bases and J by 6 bases, with 12 bases between the two germline ends. In germline, CDR1 is LNHDA, CDR2 SQIVND (reference sequence).

This chain links TRBV19 with TRBJ1-2; 7 bases align to TRBD1. V lost 6 bases, J lost 5 bases, and 9 bases stayed unmatched. The V gene's germline CDR1 is LNHDA and CDR2 SQIVND (reference sequence). The CDR3 runs 14 residues. Here the CDR3 DNA reads TGTGCCAGTAGAAAACAGGGGACGGGGTATGGCTACACCTTC. Its translation: CASRKQGTGYGYTF.

V and J are TRBV10-3 and TRBJ2-7, with TRBD1 matching 7 bases. J lost 2 bases, V lost 2 bases, and 3 bases had no gene match. The V gene's germline CDR1 is ENHRY and CDR2 SYGVKD. The CDR3 length is 14 residues. DNA for the CDR3: TGTGCCATCAGTGAGGGGACAGATGCCTACGAGCAGTACTTC. Protein: CAISEGTDAYEQYF.

The rearrangement links TRBV7-9 to TRBJ1-1; 7 positions match TRBD1. V shed 6 bases, J shed 0 bases, and the junction held 4 bases outside the gene matches. CDR3 length: 14 amino acids. The germline V gene has CDR1 SEHNR and CDR2 FQNEAQ (reference sequence). The CDR3 sequence: CASSQGVLNTEAFF. CDR3 nucleotides: TGTGCCAGCAGTCAGGGGGTACTGAACACTGAAGCTTTCTTT.

Here the CDR3 reads CASSPGLAGRPGANVLTF. In nucleotides, the CDR3 is TGTGCCAGCAGCCCGGGACTAGCGGGGCGACCTGGGGCCAACGTCCTGACTTTC. The rearrangement uses TRBV13 and TRBJ2-6, with 13 bases lining up with TRBD2. This CDR3 comprises 18 residues. The germline CDR1 and CDR2 sequences are PRHDT and FYEKMQ (reference sequence). Trimming at V came to 5 bases and at J to 2 bases, leaving 6 bases not matched to a gene.

V is TRBV5-1 and J is TRBJ2-2, with 8 nucleotides matching TRBD1. The V segment lost 3 bases and the J segment 4 bases; nucleotides outside the gene matches: 8. Germline CDR1 and CDR2: SGHRS and YFSETQ. This CDR3 spans 16 amino acids. Here the CDR3 DNA reads TGCGCCAGCAGCTCCCCACAGGGGGAGATCACCGGGGAGCTGTTTTTT. Its translation: CASSSPQGEITGELFF.

The V call is TRBV28, the J call TRBJ1-2; 7 nucleotides line up with TRBD1. The V and J ends lost 5 bases and 4 bases, in that order; junction bases with no gene match: 4. Germline-derived CDR1 and CDR2 are MDHEN and SYDVKM. This CDR3 has 13 residues. The CDR3 protein is CASSTTGIYGYTF. The CDR3 DNA is TGTGCCAGCAGTACGACAGGGATCTATGGCTACACCTTC.

This chain connects TRBV11-3 to TRBJ2-3; a possible D gene is TRBD2 (5 bases). With 4 bases removed from V and 2 bases from J, the gap between germline ends came to 13 bases. Germline-derived CDR1 and CDR2 are SGHNT and YENEEA. CDR3 length: 15 amino acids. In nucleotides, the CDR3 is TGTGCCAGCAGCTCCCGGGATTCCTACACAGATACGCAGTATTTT. It codes for CASSSRDSYTDTQYF.

The chain carries TRBV15 and TRBJ1-1, with D possibly TRBD1 on 6 matching bases. The CDR3 contains 17 residues. Germline V gene lookup returns CDR1 LNHNV and CDR2 YYDKDF (reference sequence). The V gene lost 0 bases and the J gene lost 5 bases, with 19 bases spanning the gap. This CDR3 reads CATSRDLAGRGRTEAFF. CDR3 nucleotide sequence: TGTGCCACCAGCAGAGACTTAGCTGGCAGGGGTCGGACTGAAGCTTTCTTT.

V usage is TRBV2 and J usage is TRBJ1-1; D remains ambiguous. The V end lost 11 bases, the J end lost 4 bases, and 17 bases lay between the germline ends. Germline V lookup: CDR1 SNHLY, CDR2 FYNNEI. This CDR3 has 13 residues. CDR3 sequence (DNA): TGTGCCTCGAGAGGGCCACGGGCCACTGAAGCTTTCTTT. Translation: CASRGPRATEAFF.

A single count supports this clone. The chain joins TRBV10-3 to TRBJ1-6, with D maybe TRBD1 (5 bases). The ends were cut back, 2 bases at V and 9 bases at J, with 17 bases in the middle. The CDR3 is 16 amino acids. The germline gives CDR1 ENHRY, CDR2 SYGVKD. The CDR3 nucleotides read TGTGCCATCAGTGAGAGGGCTCAGGGTCAAGGTTCACCCCTCCACTTT. Translating it yields CAISERAQGQGSPLHF.